The rows below give T cell receptor beta chains drawn from one sample of a study of shared clonotypes between healthy human individuals. Assay used: immunoSEQ multiplex PCR; TCRdb lists only in-frame clones, some missing. The table shows over 2 million clones, with roughly 92% occurring only once. Sequences were obtained from naive CD4+ T cells from PBMCs. Every receptor here comes from a man aged 18 to 35 in good health. Some clones in this sample may be carry-over from other donors' samples. Both conserved end residues are part of each CDR3. Fields, in order: D gene, CDR3 length, V gene, J gene, clone size, CDR3 DNA, CDR3 protein. The D gene is left open where the match is weak. Not every row has a clone size; where given, it reads once, few, many or a size class.

d_gene: TRBD2; len: 11; v_gene: TRBV28; j_gene: TRBJ2-7; abundance: NA; CDR3nt: TGTGCCAGCACCCGCGGGGGCGAGCAGTACTTC; CDR3aa: CASTRGGEQYF
d_gene: TRBD2; len: 14; v_gene: TRBV5-1; j_gene: TRBJ2-1; abundance: NA; CDR3nt: TGCGCCAGCAGCTTTGGGACTAGAACCAATGAGCAGTTCTTC; CDR3aa: CASSFGTRTNEQFF
d_gene: NA; len: 13; v_gene: TRBV6-6; j_gene: TRBJ2-5; abundance: NA; CDR3nt: TGTGCCAGCAGTTTTGGCGTCCTGGAGACCCAGTACTTC; CDR3aa: CASSFGVLETQYF
d_gene: NA; len: 14; v_gene: TRBV28; j_gene: TRBJ1-4; abundance: NA; CDR3nt: TGTGCCAGCAGTTTGGGGGGGGGTGTTGAAAAACTGTTTTTT; CDR3aa: CASSLGGGVEKLFF
d_gene: NA; len: 17; v_gene: TRBV7-8; j_gene: TRBJ2-4; abundance: NA; CDR3nt: TGTGCCAGCAGCGTATCAACGGACACAATAGCCAAAAACATTCAGTACTTC; CDR3aa: CASSVSTDTIAKNIQYF
d_gene: NA; len: 17; v_gene: TRBV9; j_gene: TRBJ2-1; abundance: NA; CDR3nt: TGTGCCAGCAGCGTAGGGAGTCGTCCTACCCGGGAGTATGAGCAGTTCTTC; CDR3aa: CASSVGSRPTREYEQFF
d_gene: NA; len: 16; v_gene: TRBV30; j_gene: TRBJ2-6; abundance: NA; CDR3nt: TGTGCCTGGAGGACACTTTCTAGCTCTGGGGCCAACGTCCTGACTTTC; CDR3aa: CAWRTLSSSGANVLTF
d_gene: NA; len: 15; v_gene: TRBV28; j_gene: TRBJ1-5; abundance: NA; CDR3nt: TGTGCCAGCAGTCGCCGGGACGGACGCAATCAGCCCCAGCATTTT; CDR3aa: CASSRRDGRNQPQHF
d_gene: NA; len: 11; v_gene: TRBV6-5; j_gene: TRBJ1-3; abundance: NA; CDR3nt: TGTGCCATCAGTGGCGGAAACACCATATATTTT; CDR3aa: CAISGGNTIYF
d_gene: NA; len: 14; v_gene: TRBV11-3; j_gene: TRBJ2-3; abundance: NA; CDR3nt: TGTGCCAGCAGTCACGGGTCTACGGGAGATACGCAGTATTTT; CDR3aa: CASSHGSTGDTQYF
d_gene: NA; len: 11; v_gene: TRBV14; j_gene: TRBJ1-2; abundance: once; CDR3nt: TGTGCCAGCGGACTTGGATCTGGCTACACCTTC; CDR3aa: CASGLGSGYTF